These 16 T cell receptor beta chains share one sample of origin, sequenced in a study of blood T cell repertoires in COVID-19. The method was immunoSEQ multiplex PCR; TCRdb's version includes in-frame clones alone and lacks a portion of them. The profile covers about 250,000 clones, with about 91% appearing a single time and just under 6.5% taken by the ten largest. Input material: peripheral blood. The receptors originated from a woman aged 25 to 39 with COVID-19, enrolled during active disease.

The chain employs TRBV24-1 and TRBJ2-2, with TRBD2 matching over 10 bases. V was clipped by 5 bases and J by 5 bases; unmatched bases: 4. The CDR3 is 15 residues long. The germline CDR1 and CDR2 sequences are KGHDR and SFDVKD. CDR3 residues: CATSGLAGETGELFF. In nucleotides, the CDR3 is TGTGCCACCAGTGGCCTAGCGGGAGAGACCGGGGAGCTGTTTTTT.

The chain recombines TRBV3-1 (or the pseudogene TRBV3-2) with TRBJ1-1, with 8 bases aligning to TRBD1. CDR1 is LGHDT and CDR2 is YNNKEL in the germline V gene (reference sequence). The junction had 11 bases not matched to a gene; V was cut back by 0 bases and J by 2 bases. This CDR3 has 18 residues. The CDR3 spells CASSQDQGTGHLNTEAFF. CDR3 sequence (DNA): TGTGCCAGCAGCCAAGATCAAGGGACAGGACACCTAAACACTGAAGCTTTCTTT.

J is TRBJ2-1 and V is TRBV18, with D perhaps matching TRBD1 (5 bases). There are 15 residues in the CDR3. The V end was cut by 0 bases, the J end by 9 bases, with 15 bases between. The germline V gene has CDR1 KGHSH and CDR2 LQKENI. The CDR3 protein is CASSPPVGVEPEQFF. The CDR3, as DNA: TGTGCCAGCTCACCACCTGTAGGGGTTGAACCTGAGCAGTTCTTC.

This sequence joins TRBV18 and TRBJ1-4; D possibly corresponds to TRBD1 (5 bases). Trimming cost V 3 bases and J 1 base, with 9 bases left between them. The CDR3 spans 15 residues. Germline V lookup: CDR1 KGHSH, CDR2 LQKENI. This chain's CDR3 is CASSPSGGTNEKLFF. Written as DNA, the CDR3 is TGTGCCAGCTCACCCTCCGGGGGAACTAATGAAAAACTGTTTTTT.

CDR3 DNA: TGCGCCAGCAGCCAACAAGGGGACACTGAAGCTTTCTTT. Its translation is CASSQQGDTEAFF. The chain links TRBV4-3 to TRBJ1-1; maybe TRBD1 (5 bases). The CDR3 consists of 13 residues. V shed 2 bases and J shed 3 bases, with 7 bases lying between them. Looked up from germline, CDR1 is LGHNA and CDR2 is YSLEER.

The chain combines TRBV12-3 or TRBV12-4 with TRBJ1-1; TRBD1 matches at 8 bases. With V trimmed by 6 bases and J by 5 bases, 5 bases remained unmatched. The CDR3 contains 13 residues. The CDR3 DNA is TGTGCCAGCAGCCAACAGGGGGGGACTGAAGCTTTCTTT. This sequence encodes CASSQQGGTEAFF.

The V and J genes are TRBV2 and TRBJ1-5; possibly TRBD1 for D (6 bases). V was trimmed by 8 bases and J by 3 bases, leaving 17 bases between them. Germline CDR1 reads SNHLY; CDR2 reads FYNNEI. CDR3 length: 15 residues. CDR3 DNA: TGTGCCAGCGGGGAGGGGTACAGGGACAATCAGCCCCAGCATTTT. Amino acids: CASGEGYRDNQPQHF.

The CDR3 is CASSIGGRSTVDEQFF. CDR3 nucleotides: TGTGCCAGTAGTATAGGGGGGCGGTCCACCGTGGATGAGCAGTTCTTC. The gene calls are TRBV19 and TRBJ2-1, with TRBD1 as a possible D gene (6 bases). The germline V gene encodes CDR1 LNHDA and CDR2 SQIVND (reference sequence). This CDR3 contains 16 residues. V dropped 1 base and J dropped 8 bases, with 18 bases sitting between them.

The chain is built from TRBV19 and TRBJ2-5; weak D call: TRBD1 (7 bases). Looked up from germline, CDR1 is LNHDA and CDR2 is SQIVND (reference sequence). Trimming took 5 bases from V and 2 from J, leaving 15 bases between them. This CDR3 is 15 amino acids long. CDR3 nucleotide sequence: TGTGCCAGTAGTCCGCGGGACAGAGCACAAGAGACCCAGTACTTC. Encoded protein: CASSPRDRAQETQYF.

The CDR3 nucleotides read TGTGCCAGCAGCGGAACAGGGGACACTGAAGCTTTCTTT. Protein: CASSGTGDTEAFF. The chain has TRBV9 and TRBJ1-1; TRBD1 aligns across 7 bases. CDR1 SGDLS and CDR2 YYNGEE come from the germline V gene. This CDR3 comprises 13 residues. V lost 3 bases to trimming and J lost 3 bases; unmatched junction nucleotides: 2.

This chain links TRBV3-1 (or the pseudogene TRBV3-2) with TRBJ1-2; D may be TRBD1 (6 bases). CDR1 is LGHDT, CDR2 YNNKEL, per germline (reference sequence). V was shortened by 5 bases and J by 2 bases, with 18 bases between the two germline ends. This CDR3 comprises 16 residues. CDR3 amino acids: CASSMGGAVENYGYTF. CDR3 nucleotides: TGTGCCAGCAGCATGGGGGGGGCAGTAGAAAACTATGGCTACACCTTC.

The rearrangement joins TRBV28 to TRBJ2-1; 7 nucleotides match TRBD2. V lost 5 bases, J lost 1 base, and 17 bases stayed unmatched. The CDR3 has 19 residues. CDR1 is MDHEN, CDR2 SYDVKM, per germline. CDR3 sequence: CASSPIIGDYRTSYNEQFF. The CDR3 coding sequence is TGTGCCAGCAGTCCCATTATTGGGGACTACAGGACGTCCTACAATGAGCAGTTCTTC. Drawing the rest from reference TRBV28 and TRBJ2-1, the complete variable domain is DVKVTQSSRYLVKRTGEKVFLECVQDMDHENMFWYRQDPGLGLRLIYFSYDVKMKEKGDIPEGYSVSREKKERFSLILESASTNQTSMYLCASSPIIGDYRTSYNEQFFGPGTRLTVL.

The V call is TRBV7-6, the J call TRBJ2-7; perhaps TRBD2 as D (7 bases). This CDR3 spans 15 amino acids. V was cut by 4 bases and J by 3 bases, with 16 bases left in between. Germline V lookup: CDR1 SGHVS, CDR2 FNYEAQ. Here the CDR3 reads CASSSSRGGDYEQYF. CDR3 bases: TGTGCCAGCAGCTCCTCTAGGGGGGGGGACTACGAGCAGTACTTC.

V gene TRBV28 combines with J gene TRBJ1-5; no firm D call. Germline V gives CDR1 MDHEN, CDR2 SYDVKM. Between the trimmed V and J ends, which lost 5 bases and 15 bases, there was a span of 23 bases. The CDR3 runs to 14 residues. The CDR3 here is CASSPSSSRSPGHF. In DNA, the CDR3 is TGTGCCAGCAGTCCCTCGTCAAGTCGCTCTCCAGGGCATTTT.

The rearrangement links TRBV6-5 to TRBJ2-7; no firm D call. V lost 0 bases to trimming and J lost 3 bases, with 12 bases between them. The CDR3 covers 15 residues. Germline V CDR1 and CDR2: MNHEY, SVGAGI. The CDR3 protein is CASSYSDSKYYEQYF. DNA of the CDR3: TGTGCCAGCAGTTACTCGGATAGCAAGTACTACGAGCAGTACTTC.

The DNA of the CDR3 is TGTGCCATAGCGGGAGAGGGCAATGAGCAGTTCTTC. Protein product: CAIAGEGNEQFF. J is TRBJ2-1 and V is TRBV10-3; 8 bases are a match to TRBD2. The CDR3 is 12 residues long. Germline CDR1 reads ENHRY; CDR2 reads SYGVKD. V lost 9 bases, J lost 6 bases, and 4 bases stayed unmatched.